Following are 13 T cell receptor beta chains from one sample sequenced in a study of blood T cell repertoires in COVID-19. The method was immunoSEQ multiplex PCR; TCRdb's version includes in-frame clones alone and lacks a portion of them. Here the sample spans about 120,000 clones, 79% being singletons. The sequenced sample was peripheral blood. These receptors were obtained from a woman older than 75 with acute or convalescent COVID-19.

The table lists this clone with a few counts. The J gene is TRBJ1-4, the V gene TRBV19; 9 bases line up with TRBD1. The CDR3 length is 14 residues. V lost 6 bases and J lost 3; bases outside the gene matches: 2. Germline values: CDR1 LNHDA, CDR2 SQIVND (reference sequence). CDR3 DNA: TGTGCCAGTAGCGACAGGGGGGCTAATGAAAAACTGTTTTTT. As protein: CASSDRGANEKLFF.

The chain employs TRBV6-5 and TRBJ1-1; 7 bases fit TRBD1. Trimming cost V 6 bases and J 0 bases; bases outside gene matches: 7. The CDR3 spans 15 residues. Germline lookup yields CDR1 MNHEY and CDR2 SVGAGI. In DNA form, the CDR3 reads TGTGCCAGCAGCCTACAGGGGCACATGAACACTGAAGCTTTCTTT. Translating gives CASSLQGHMNTEAFF.

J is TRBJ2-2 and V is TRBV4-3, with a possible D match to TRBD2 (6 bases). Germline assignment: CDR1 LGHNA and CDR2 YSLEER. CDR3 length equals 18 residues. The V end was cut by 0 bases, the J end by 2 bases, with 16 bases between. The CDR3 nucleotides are TGCGCCAGCAGCCAAGAGGGTCCGGGAGCGGCAAACACCGGGGAGCTGTTTTTT. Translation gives CASSQEGPGAANTGELFF.

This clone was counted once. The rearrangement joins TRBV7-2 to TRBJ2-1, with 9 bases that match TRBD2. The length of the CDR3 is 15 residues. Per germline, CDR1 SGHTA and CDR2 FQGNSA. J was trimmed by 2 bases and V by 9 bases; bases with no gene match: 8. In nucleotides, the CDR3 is TGTGCCAGTAGGAGGGCGGGAGGGCCCTACAATGAGCAGTTCTTC. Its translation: CASRRAGGPYNEQFF.

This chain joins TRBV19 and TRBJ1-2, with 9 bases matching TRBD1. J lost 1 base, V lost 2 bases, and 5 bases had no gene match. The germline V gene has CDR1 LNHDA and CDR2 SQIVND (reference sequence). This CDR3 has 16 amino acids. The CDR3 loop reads CASSISRDRVNYGYTF. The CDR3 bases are TGTGCCAGTAGTATATCTCGGGACAGGGTTAACTATGGCTACACCTTC.

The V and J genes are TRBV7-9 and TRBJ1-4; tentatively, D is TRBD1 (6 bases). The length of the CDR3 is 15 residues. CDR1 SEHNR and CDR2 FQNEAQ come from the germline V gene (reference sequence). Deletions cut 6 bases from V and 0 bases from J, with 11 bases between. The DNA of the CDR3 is TGTGCCAGCAGACCTACAGGGTCAACTAATGAAAAACTGTTTTTT. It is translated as CASRPTGSTNEKLFF.

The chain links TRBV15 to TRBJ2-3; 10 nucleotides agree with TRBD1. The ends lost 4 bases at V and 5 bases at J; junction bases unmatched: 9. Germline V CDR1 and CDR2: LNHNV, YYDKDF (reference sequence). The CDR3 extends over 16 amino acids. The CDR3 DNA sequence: TGTGCCACCAGCACGTCGCGACAGGGGGCTAAAGATACGCAGTATTTT. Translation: CATSTSRQGAKDTQYF.

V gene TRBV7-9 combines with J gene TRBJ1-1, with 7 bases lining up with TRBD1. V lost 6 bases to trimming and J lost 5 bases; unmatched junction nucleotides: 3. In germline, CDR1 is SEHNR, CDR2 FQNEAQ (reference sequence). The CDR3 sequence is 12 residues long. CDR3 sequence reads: CASSPQGTEAFF. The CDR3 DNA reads TGTGCCAGCAGTCCACAGGGGACTGAAGCTTTCTTT. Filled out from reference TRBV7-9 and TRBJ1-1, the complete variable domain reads DTGVSQNPRHKITKRGQNVTFRCDPISEHNRLYWYRQTLGQGPEFLTYFQNEAQLEKSRLLSDRFSAERPKGSFSTLEIQRTEQGDSAMYLCASSPQGTEAFFGQGTRLTVV.

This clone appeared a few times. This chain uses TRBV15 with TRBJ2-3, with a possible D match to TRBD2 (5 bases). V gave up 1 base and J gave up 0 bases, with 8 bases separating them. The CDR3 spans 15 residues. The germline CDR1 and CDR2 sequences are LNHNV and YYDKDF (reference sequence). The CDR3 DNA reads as TGTGCCACCAGCAGAGTGTGGACTAGCACAGATACGCAGTATTTT. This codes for CATSRVWTSTDTQYF.

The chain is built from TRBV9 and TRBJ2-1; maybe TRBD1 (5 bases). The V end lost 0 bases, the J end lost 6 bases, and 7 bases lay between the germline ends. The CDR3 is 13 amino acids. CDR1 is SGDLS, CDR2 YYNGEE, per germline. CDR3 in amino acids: CASSVAGSNEQFF. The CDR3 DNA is TGTGCCAGCAGCGTAGCAGGGTCCAATGAGCAGTTCTTC.

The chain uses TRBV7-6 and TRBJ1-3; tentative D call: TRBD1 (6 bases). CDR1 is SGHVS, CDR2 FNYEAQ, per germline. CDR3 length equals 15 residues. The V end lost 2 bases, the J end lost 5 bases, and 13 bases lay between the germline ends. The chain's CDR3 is CASSLLAGVRNTIYF. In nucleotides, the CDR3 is TGTGCCAGCAGCTTACTTGCAGGGGTGAGAAACACCATATATTTT.

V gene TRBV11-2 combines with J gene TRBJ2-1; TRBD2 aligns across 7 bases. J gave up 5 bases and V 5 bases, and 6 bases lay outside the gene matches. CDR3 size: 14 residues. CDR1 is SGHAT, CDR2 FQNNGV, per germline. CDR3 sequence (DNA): TGTGCCAGCAGCGTGGCTAGCGGAAACAATGAGCAGTTCTTC. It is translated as CASSVASGNNEQFF.

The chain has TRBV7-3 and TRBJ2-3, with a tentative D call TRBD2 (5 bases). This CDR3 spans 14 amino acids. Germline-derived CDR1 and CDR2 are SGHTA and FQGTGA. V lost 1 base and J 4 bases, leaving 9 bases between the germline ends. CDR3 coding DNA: TGTGCCAGCAGCTTAATCGGGGTTGCAGATACGCAGTATTTT. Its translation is CASSLIGVADTQYF. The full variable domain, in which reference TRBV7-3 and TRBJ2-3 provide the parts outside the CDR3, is GAGVSQTPSNKVTEKGKYVELRCDPISGHTALYWYRQSLGQGPEFLIYFQGTGAADDSGLPNDRFFAVRPEGSVSTLKIQRTERGDSAVYLCASSLIGVADTQYFGPGTRLTVL.